This TCR beta chain was obtained from a study of tumor-infiltrating lymphocytes in primary liver carcinoma. Overall study findings and caveats: Tumors had a significantly higher top-250-clone fraction than blood (p = 0.039).

The authors made TCR beta cDNA from around 500 ng total RNA with a constant-region primer. Three nested multiplex PCR rounds, a slightly modified ARM-PCR method, built the TCR beta libraries. The two initial PCR rounds, ten to eleven cycles each, used TRBV1-TRBV30 forward and C-beta reverse primers. In TCRdb, the multiplex PCR reads were re-called with MiXCR into one record per CDR3 protein. Of roughly 330,000 distinct CDR3 sequences detected, roughly 61% appear once; the ten largest clones hold under 8%. CDR3 length: 15 amino acids. Germline lookup yields CDR1 SQVTM and CDR2 ANQGSEA. The ends were cut back, 7 bases at V and 0 bases at J, with 18 bases in the middle. Blood RNA came from unsorted whole blood; germline DNA was also extracted. Chronic HBV infection was present, with no prior treatment. In the case of this clonotype: Its antigen remains unknown.

The rearrangement joins TRBV29-1 to TRBJ1-1; D unresolved. The source is a middle-aged man with primary liver carcinoma and hepatitis B virus infection. Sequencing was carried out using peripheral blood. In DNA, the CDR3 is TGCAGCGGGGCCCCAGGTTGGGCCATGAACACTGAAGCTTTCTTT. This gives the protein CSGAPGWAMNTEAFF.